One sample yielded the 20 T cell receptor beta chains listed below, sequenced in a study of T-cell memory formation after mild COVID-19. In TCRdb, the 5' RACE reads were re-called with MiXCR into one record per CDR3 protein. Among 300,000 to 400,000 distinct CDR3 sequences, approximately 12% were seen once, and the ten largest hold 20% to 25%. Sequencing input: PBMCs or a T cell subset sorted from them (not recorded which). The receptors were gathered from a man aged 18-30 years who had mild COVID-19 (a few samples of this study predate the infection). Cell type and time point are not known.

This clonotype showed up just a few times. The chain couples TRBV7-9 to TRBJ1-2, with D possibly TRBD1 on 6 matching bases. Germline lookup yields CDR1 SEHNR and CDR2 FQNEAQ (reference sequence). The CDR3 is made up of 16 amino acids. Deletions cut 4 bases from V and 5 bases from J, with 20 bases between. The CDR3 loop is CASSSLTGPGLYGYTF. DNA of the CDR3: TGTGCCAGCAGCTCCCTTACAGGGCCCGGATTATATGGCTACACCTTC.

V usage is TRBV5-1 and J usage is TRBJ2-5; D is uncertain. The ends were cut back, 3 bases at V and 0 bases at J, with 6 bases in the middle. CDR3 size: 13 residues. Germline V gene data show CDR1 as SGHRS and CDR2 as YFSETQ. This CDR3 reads CASSSLYQETQYF. In DNA, the CDR3 is TGCGCCAGCAGCTCACTGTACCAAGAGACCCAGTACTTC.

The V gene is TRBV5-4, the J gene TRBJ1-1, with unresolved D. Trimming removed 0 bases from V and 2 bases from J, with 5 bases in between. Germline CDR1 SGHNT, CDR2 YYREEE (reference sequence). The CDR3 runs to 13 residues. Here the CDR3 DNA reads TGTGCCAGCAGCTTGGACGCAAACACTGAAGCTTTCTTT. It yields the protein CASSLDANTEAFF. Looking up the rest from reference TRBV5-4 and TRBJ1-1 gives the full variable domain: ETGVTQSPTHLIKTRGQQVTLRCSSQSGHNTVSWYQQALGQGPQFIFQYYREEENGRGNFPPRFSGLQFPNYSSELNVNALELDDSALYLCASSLDANTEAFFGQGTRLTVV.

The chain has TRBV5-1 and TRBJ2-7; no clear D. CDR1 is SGHRS, CDR2 YFSETQ, per germline. Trimming took off 0 bases at V and 6 bases at J, with 10 bases between the two ends. The CDR3 sequence is 13 residues long. The CDR3 nucleotides are TGCGCCAGCAGCTTGGTGTTAAACACCGAGCAGTACTTC. This sequence encodes CASSLVLNTEQYF.

The rearrangement joins TRBV28 to TRBJ2-7, with D tentatively TRBD1 (6 bases). The CDR3 spans 16 residues. Germline assignment: CDR1 MDHEN and CDR2 SYDVKM. Trimming took 2 bases from V and 7 from J, leaving 21 bases between them. CDR3 DNA: TGTGCCAGCAGTTTAAGGCGACAGGTTTTTCGGGAAGAGCAGTACTTC. It translates to CASSLRRQVFREEQYF.

The sample holds many counts of this clonotype. V gene TRBV7-7 combines with J gene TRBJ2-1; either TRBD1 or TRBD2 may supply D (5 bases each). CDR3 length: 15 residues. Trimming pared 1 base from V and 2 bases from J, leaving 9 bases between. Germline V gene lookup returns CDR1 SSHAT and CDR2 FNYEAQ (reference sequence). The chain's CDR3 is CASSLEWGTYNEQFF. The CDR3, as DNA: TGTGCCAGCAGCTTAGAGTGGGGGACCTACAATGAGCAGTTCTTC.

The chain is built from TRBV7-2 and TRBJ1-4; 8 bases fit TRBD1. V lost 2 bases, J lost 7 bases, and 9 bases stayed unmatched. Germline CDR1 is SGHTA and CDR2 is FQGNSA. The length of the CDR3 is 16 residues. This chain's CDR3 is CASSLQSHRGGEKLFF. The CDR3 DNA follows: TGTGCCAGCAGCTTACAGAGCCACAGGGGGGGTGAAAAACTGTTTTTT.

This clonotype was seen a few times. The genes are TRBV4-3 and TRBJ1-5; the D is unclear. V shed 3 bases and J shed 5 bases, with 11 bases lying between them. The CDR3 totals 14 residues. Germline CDR1 is LGHNA and CDR2 is YSLEER. In DNA, the CDR3 is TGCGCCAGCAGCCAGAACTTGGGAGATCAGCCCCAGCATTTT. This gives the protein CASSQNLGDQPQHF.

Here the CDR3 reads CASSFQDRMNTEAFF. The CDR3 DNA reads TGCGCCAGCAGCTTCCAGGACAGAATGAACACTGAAGCTTTCTTT. V is TRBV5-1 and J is TRBJ1-1; D possibly corresponds to TRBD1 (6 bases). The CDR3 runs 15 residues. V lost 2 bases and J 0 bases, leaving 11 bases between the germline ends. Germline V CDR1 and CDR2: SGHRS, YFSETQ.

The chain combines TRBV4-3 with TRBJ1-1, with unresolved D. Germline values: CDR1 LGHNA, CDR2 YSLEER. The CDR3 spans 15 residues. Deletions cut 3 bases from V and 3 bases from J, with 14 bases between. This CDR3 is CASSHPGKPDTEAFF. The CDR3 DNA reads TGCGCCAGCAGCCACCCCGGCAAGCCCGACACTGAAGCTTTCTTT.

In its sample, this clonotype was seen a few times. CDR3 in DNA: TGTGCCAGCAATGGGCGAGCGGTAGCCAAAAACATTCAGTACTTC. Its translation: CASNGRAVAKNIQYF. The rearrangement uses TRBV6-6 and TRBJ2-4, with TRBD2 as a possible D gene (5 bases). Trimming pared 7 bases from V and 0 bases from J, leaving 13 bases between. The CDR3 consists of 15 residues. The V gene's germline CDR1 is MNHNY and CDR2 SVGAGI (reference sequence).

The V call is TRBV6-5, the J call TRBJ2-1, with TRBD2 identical over 7 bases. Unmatched junction bases numbered 6, after V lost 6 bases and J lost 4 bases. The CDR3 runs 14 residues. The germline gives CDR1 MNHEY, CDR2 SVGAGI. The CDR3 is CASRRGGKYNEQFF. In DNA, the CDR3 is TGTGCCAGCAGACGCGGGGGAAAGTACAATGAGCAGTTCTTC.

The genes are TRBV7-8 and TRBJ2-3, with D possibly being TRBD2 (5 bases). V lost 5 bases and J 5 bases, leaving 20 bases between the germline ends. CDR3 length equals 16 residues. Germline lookup yields CDR1 SGHVS and CDR2 FQNEAQ. CDR3 region: CASSVRRIGSEDTQYF. CDR3 bases: TGTGCCAGCAGCGTACGTCGGATTGGGAGCGAAGATACGCAGTATTTT.

This clonotype appeared many times. V gene TRBV5-6 combines with J gene TRBJ2-1; 7 bases are shared with TRBD2. The CDR3 contains 14 residues. Germline V gives CDR1 SGHDT, CDR2 YYEEEE. V lost 4 bases to trimming and J lost 3 bases; unmatched junction nucleotides: 4. CDR3 sequence: CASSRRGVYNEQFF. The CDR3 DNA follows: TGTGCCAGCAGCCGACGGGGGGTCTACAATGAGCAGTTCTTC.

The rearrangement links TRBV20-1 to TRBJ2-7; no definite D call. Trimming shortened V by 0 bases and J by 3 bases, and 12 bases separated the two germline ends. The CDR3 spans 14 residues. In germline, CDR1 is DFQATT, CDR2 SNEGSKA (reference sequence). CDR3 nucleotides: TGCAGTGCTAGAGACCCTGCTAGTTTCTACGAGCAGTACTTC. The encoded protein is CSARDPASFYEQYF.

This rearrangement joins TRBV11-2 to TRBJ2-7; perhaps TRBD1 as D (6 bases). CDR3 size: 15 residues. Germline CDR1 SGHAT, CDR2 FQNNGV. The ends were cut back, 4 bases at V and 3 bases at J, with 16 bases in the middle. DNA of the CDR3: TGTGCCAGCAGCTCCTACCAGGCCAGGGGCTACGAGCAGTACGTC. Its protein is CASSSYQARGYEQYV.

The chain recombines TRBV12-3 or TRBV12-4 with TRBJ1-5; D gene uncertain. The V and J ends lost 6 bases and 8 bases respectively, with 14 bases between them. The CDR3 spans 13 residues. CDR3 DNA sequence: TGTGCCAGCAGAGGGTCGGGTTTCGAGCCCCAGCATTTT. Translated, it gives CASRGSGFEPQHF.

The gene calls are TRBV5-1 and TRBJ1-2; D is ambiguous. Germline CDR1 and CDR2: SGHRS and YFSETQ. This CDR3 region has 17 residues. The CDR3 DNA follows: TGCGCACACGTGGAGAAATTTCACGGGGAACCTAACTATGGCTACACCTTC. Translating it yields CAHVEKFHGEPNYGYTF.

In this sample, this clonotype turned up many times. V gene TRBV19 combines with J gene TRBJ1-5; D possibly corresponds to TRBD1 (6 bases). Between the trimmed V and J ends, which lost 7 bases and 3 bases, there was a span of 22 bases. The CDR3 is 17 residues long. The germline gives CDR1 LNHDA, CDR2 SQIVND (reference sequence). The CDR3 DNA reads as TGTGCCAGTATCGCGGACAGCACCGGCACCTCCAATCAGCCCCAGCATTTT. It encodes CASIADSTGTSNQPQHF.

Only a few counts were recorded for this clonotype. The chain couples TRBV7-9 to TRBJ2-3; D is uncertain. Germline V gives CDR1 SEHNR, CDR2 FQNEAQ (reference sequence). Trimming pared 2 bases from V and 6 bases from J, leaving 15 bases between. This CDR3 region has 15 residues. The CDR3 sequence: CASSLLTTALDTQYF. The CDR3 DNA follows: TGTGCCAGCAGCTTATTGACAACCGCACTGGATACGCAGTATTTT.